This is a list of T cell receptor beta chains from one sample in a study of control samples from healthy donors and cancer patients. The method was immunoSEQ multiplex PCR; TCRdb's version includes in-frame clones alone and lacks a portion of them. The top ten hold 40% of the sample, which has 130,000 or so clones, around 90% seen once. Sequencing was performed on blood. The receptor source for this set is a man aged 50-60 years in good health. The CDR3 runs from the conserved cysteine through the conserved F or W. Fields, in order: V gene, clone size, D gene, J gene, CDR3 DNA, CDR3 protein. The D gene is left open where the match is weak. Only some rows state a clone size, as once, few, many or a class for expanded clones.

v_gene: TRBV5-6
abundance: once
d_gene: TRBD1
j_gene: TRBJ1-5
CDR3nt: TGTGCCAGCAGCTCCGGGACAGGGAATCAGCCCCAGCATTTT
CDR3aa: CASSSGTGNQPQHF

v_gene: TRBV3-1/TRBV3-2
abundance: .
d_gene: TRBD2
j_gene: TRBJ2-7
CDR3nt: TGTGCCAGCAGCCTACTAGCGGTGCTCTCCTACGAGCAGTACTTC
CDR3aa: CASSLLAVLSYEQYF

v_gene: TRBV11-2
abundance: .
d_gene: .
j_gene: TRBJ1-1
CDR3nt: TGTGCCAGCAGCTTAGGTACATTGGAGGTGAACACTGAAGCTTTCTTT
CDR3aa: CASSLGTLEVNTEAFF

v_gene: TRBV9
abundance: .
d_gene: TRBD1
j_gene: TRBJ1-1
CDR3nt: TGTGCCAGCAGCGCCCTACAGGGGAGCTCTGAAGCTTTCTTT
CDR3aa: CASSALQGSSEAFF

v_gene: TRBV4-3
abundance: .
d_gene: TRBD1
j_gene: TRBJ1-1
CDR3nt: TGCGCCAGCAGCCAAGACTTGGACAGGGGGGGATTAGTCACTGAAGCTTTCTTT
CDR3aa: CASSQDLDRGGLVTEAFF

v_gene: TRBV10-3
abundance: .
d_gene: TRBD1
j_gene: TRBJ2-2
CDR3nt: TGTGCCACCCGGGACAGATCGAACACCGGGGAGCTGTTTTTT
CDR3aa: CATRDRSNTGELFF

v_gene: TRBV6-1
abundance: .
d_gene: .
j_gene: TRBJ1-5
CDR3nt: TGTGCCAGCAGTGAATTGGCAGATAATCAGCCCCAGCATTTT
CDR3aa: CASSELADNQPQHF

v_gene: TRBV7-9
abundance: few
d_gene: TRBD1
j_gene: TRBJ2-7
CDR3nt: TGTGCCAGCAGCCCTCGACAGGGGAAAACCTCCTACGAGCAGTACTTC
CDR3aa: CASSPRQGKTSYEQYF

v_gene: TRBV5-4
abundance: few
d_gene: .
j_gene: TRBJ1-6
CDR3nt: TGTGCCAGCAGCTTTGGAACAGTTAATTCACCCCTCCACTTT
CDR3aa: CASSFGTVNSPLHF

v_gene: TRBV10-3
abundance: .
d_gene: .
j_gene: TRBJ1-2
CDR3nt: TGTGCCGTCACAACCCTGAGGGACTATGGCTACACCTTC
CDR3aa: CAVTTLRDYGYTF

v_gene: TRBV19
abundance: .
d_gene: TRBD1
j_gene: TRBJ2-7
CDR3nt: TGTGCCAGTAGTCGGGACAGGGGTTATGAGCAGTACTTC
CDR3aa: CASSRDRGYEQYF

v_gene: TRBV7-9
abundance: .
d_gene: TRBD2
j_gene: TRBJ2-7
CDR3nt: TGTGCCAGCAGCCCGGGCAGGGAGGGCGAGCAGTACTTC
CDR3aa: CASSPGREGEQYF

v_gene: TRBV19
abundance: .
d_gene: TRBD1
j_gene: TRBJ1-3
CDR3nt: TGTGCCAGTAGATTCAGGGGGCAACCTGGAAACACCATATATTTT
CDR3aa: CASRFRGQPGNTIYF

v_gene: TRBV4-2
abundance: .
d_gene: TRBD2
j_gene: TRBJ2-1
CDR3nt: TGTGCCAGCAGCCACAGCGGGGGGGCCTATGAGCAGTTCTTC
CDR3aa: CASSHSGGAYEQFF

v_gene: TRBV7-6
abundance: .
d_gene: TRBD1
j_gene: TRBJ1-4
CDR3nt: TGTGCCAGCAGCCCGGACAGGGCAACTAATGAAAAACTGTTTTTT
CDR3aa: CASSPDRATNEKLFF

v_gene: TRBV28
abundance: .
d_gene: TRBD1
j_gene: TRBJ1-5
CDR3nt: TGTGCCAGCAGTTTATTGGGACAGGGCAATCAGCCCCAGCATTTT
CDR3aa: CASSLLGQGNQPQHF

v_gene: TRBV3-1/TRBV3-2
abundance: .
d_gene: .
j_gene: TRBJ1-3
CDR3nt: TGTGCCAGCAGCCCTGCTTGGGGGCTTGGAAACACCATATATTTT
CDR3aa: CASSPAWGLGNTIYF

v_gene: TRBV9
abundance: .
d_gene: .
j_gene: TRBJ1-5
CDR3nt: TGTGCCAGCAGCCCCGATGACTCTCAGCCCCAGCATTTT
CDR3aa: CASSPDDSQPQHF

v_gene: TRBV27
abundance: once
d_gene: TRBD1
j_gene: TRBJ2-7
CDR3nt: TGTGCCAGCAGTTCCCGGGACAGCTCCTACGAGCAGTACTTC
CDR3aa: CASSSRDSSYEQYF

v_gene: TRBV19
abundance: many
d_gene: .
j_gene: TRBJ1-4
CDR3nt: TGTGCCAGTAGAGAAACAGGGTCGCCTAATGAAAAACTGTTTTTT
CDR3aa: CASRETGSPNEKLFF

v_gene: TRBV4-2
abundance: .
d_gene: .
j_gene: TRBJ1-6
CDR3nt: TGTGCCAGCAGCCAAGAGATAGGACAGTCGGTTAATTCACCCCTCCACTTT
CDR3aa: CASSQEIGQSVNSPLHF

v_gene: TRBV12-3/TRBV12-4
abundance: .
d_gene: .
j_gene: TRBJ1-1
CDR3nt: TGTGCCAGCTCCCGCACGGGGGGGACTGAAGCTTTCTTT
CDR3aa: CASSRTGGTEAFF

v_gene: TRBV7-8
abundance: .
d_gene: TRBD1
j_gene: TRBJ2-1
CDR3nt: TGTGCCAGCAGCTCCGGGACAGGGCCCCATGAGCAGTTCTTC
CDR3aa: CASSSGTGPHEQFF

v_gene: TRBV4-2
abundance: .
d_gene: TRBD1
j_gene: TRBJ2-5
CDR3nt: TGTGCCAGCAGCCAAGACCAGGGGGCATGGGAGACCCAGTACTTC
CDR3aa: CASSQDQGAWETQYF

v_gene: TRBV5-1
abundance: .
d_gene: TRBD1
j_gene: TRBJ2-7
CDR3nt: TGCGCCAGCAGCCCTGGACAGGGGGCTGAAGAGCAGTACTTC
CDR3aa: CASSPGQGAEEQYF

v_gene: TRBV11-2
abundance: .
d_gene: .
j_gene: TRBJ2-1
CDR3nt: TGTGCCAGCAGCTGGACAGAGACGACCTACAATGAGCAGTTCTTC
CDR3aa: CASSWTETTYNEQFF

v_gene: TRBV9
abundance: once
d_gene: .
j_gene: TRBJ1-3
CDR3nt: TGTGCCAGCAGGAGCTTTCAGGGAAACACCATATATTTT
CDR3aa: CASRSFQGNTIYF

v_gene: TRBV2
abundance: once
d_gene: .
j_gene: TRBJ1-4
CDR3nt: TGTGCCAGCAGTGACTCCGACACTGCAACTAATGAAAAACTGTTTTTT
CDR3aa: CASSDSDTATNEKLFF

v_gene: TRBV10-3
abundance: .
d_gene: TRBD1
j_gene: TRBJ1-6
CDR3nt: TGTGCCATCAGTGAGTCGTCCGGGACAGGGGAGGATTCACCCCTCCACTTT
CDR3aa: CAISESSGTGEDSPLHF

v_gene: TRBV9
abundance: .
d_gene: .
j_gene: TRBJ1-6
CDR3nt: TGTGCCAGCAGCGTAGCTGATGAGCTCCATTCACCCCTCCACTTT
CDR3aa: CASSVADELHSPLHF

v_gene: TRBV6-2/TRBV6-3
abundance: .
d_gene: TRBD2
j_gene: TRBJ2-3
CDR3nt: TGTGCCAGCAGCCTACTAGCGGGGGACACTAGCACAGATACGCAGTATTTT
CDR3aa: CASSLLAGDTSTDTQYF

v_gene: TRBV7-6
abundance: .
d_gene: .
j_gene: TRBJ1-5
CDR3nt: TGTGCCAGCAGCTTGACAGGAGAAAGCAATCAGCCCCAGCATTTT
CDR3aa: CASSLTGESNQPQHF

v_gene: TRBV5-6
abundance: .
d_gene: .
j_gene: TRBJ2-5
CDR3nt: TGTGCCAGCAGCCGCGCAGGGGTTGAGACCCAGTACTTC
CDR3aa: CASSRAGVETQYF

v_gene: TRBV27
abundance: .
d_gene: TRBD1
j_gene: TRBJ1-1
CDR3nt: TGTGCCAGCAGTTTACCCCCAGGGGGAAGCACTGAAGCTTTCTTT
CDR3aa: CASSLPPGGSTEAFF

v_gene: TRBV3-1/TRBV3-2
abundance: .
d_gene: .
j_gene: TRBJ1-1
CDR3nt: TGTGCCAGCAGCCAAGATGAGCAGGTTGCTGAAGCTTTCTTT
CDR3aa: CASSQDEQVAEAFF

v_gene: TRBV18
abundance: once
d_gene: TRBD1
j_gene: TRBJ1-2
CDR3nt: TGTGCCAGCTCACGACAGGGGCGCCTTAACTATGGCTACACCTTC
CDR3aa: CASSRQGRLNYGYTF

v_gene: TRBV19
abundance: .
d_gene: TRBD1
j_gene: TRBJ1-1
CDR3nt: TGTGCCAGTAGCCGACCCGGGACAGGGAGCACTGAAGCTTTCTTT
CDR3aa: CASSRPGTGSTEAFF

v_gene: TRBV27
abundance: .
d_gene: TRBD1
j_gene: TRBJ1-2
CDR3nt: TGTGCCAGCAGTTCGGGACAGGGGCTGAACTATGGCTACACCTTC
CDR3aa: CASSSGQGLNYGYTF

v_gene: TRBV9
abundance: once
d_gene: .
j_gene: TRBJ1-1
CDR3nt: TGTGCCAGCAGCCCGCCCCCGGACAGCCTTGAAGCTTTCTTT
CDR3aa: CASSPPPDSLEAFF

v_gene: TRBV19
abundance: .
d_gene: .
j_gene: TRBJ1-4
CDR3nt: TGTGCCAGTAGTGTACTCCACCGGGACAATAATGAAAAACTGTTTTTT
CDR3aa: CASSVLHRDNNEKLFF

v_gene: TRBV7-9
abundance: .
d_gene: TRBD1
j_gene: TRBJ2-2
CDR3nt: TGTGCCAGCAGGCCGCCTCTGGGACAGGGCGCCGGGGAGCTGTTTTTT
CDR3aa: CASRPPLGQGAGELFF

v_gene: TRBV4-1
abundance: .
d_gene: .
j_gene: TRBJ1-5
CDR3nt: TGCGCCAGCAGCCAAGTTCCGGAGGGACTAAATCAGCCCCAGCATTTT
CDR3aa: CASSQVPEGLNQPQHF

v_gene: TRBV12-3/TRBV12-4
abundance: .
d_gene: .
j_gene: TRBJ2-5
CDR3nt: TGTGCCAGCAGTTTAGGTGGCGGGGAGACCCAGTACTTC
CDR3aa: CASSLGGGETQYF

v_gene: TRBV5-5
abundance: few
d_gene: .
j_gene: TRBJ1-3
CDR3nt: TGTGCCAGCAGCCCGGCGACGCCTGCTGGAAACACCATATATTTT
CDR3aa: CASSPATPAGNTIYF

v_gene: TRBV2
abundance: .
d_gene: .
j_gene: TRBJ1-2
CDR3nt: TGTGCCAGCAGTGCGACCACAGGGACCTATGGCTACACCTTC
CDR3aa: CASSATTGTYGYTF

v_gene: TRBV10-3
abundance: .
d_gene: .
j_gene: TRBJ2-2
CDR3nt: TGTGCCATCAGTGAATGGCGTTGGACCGGGGAGCTGTTTTTT
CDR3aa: CAISEWRWTGELFF

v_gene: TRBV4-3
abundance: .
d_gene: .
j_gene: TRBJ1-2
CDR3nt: TGCGCCAGCAGCCTCGGGACATTTCAGACTAACTATGGCTACACCTTC
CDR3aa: CASSLGTFQTNYGYTF

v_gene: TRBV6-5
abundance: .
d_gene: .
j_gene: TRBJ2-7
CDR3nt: TGTGCCAGCAGTTACAACCCAGCGGAATCCTACGAGCAGTACTTC
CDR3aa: CASSYNPAESYEQYF

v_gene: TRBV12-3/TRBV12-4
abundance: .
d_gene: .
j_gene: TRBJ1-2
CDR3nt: TGTGCCAGCAGTTTAGGGGGGGCTGATGGCTACACCTTC
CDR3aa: CASSLGGADGYTF

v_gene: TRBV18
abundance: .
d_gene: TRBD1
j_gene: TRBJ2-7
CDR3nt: TGTGCCAGCTCACCACCGGGTTCAGGGGGCGAGCAGTACTTC
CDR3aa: CASSPPGSGGEQYF

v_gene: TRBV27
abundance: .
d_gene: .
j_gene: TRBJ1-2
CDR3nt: TGTGCCAGCAGTTTTGGACAGAACTACGGCTACACCTTC
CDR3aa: CASSFGQNYGYTF

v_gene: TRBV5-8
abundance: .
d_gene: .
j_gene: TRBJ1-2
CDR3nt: TGTGCCAGCAGTGAGCCAGGGAGGGGATTGAATGGCTACACCTTC
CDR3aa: CASSEPGRGLNGYTF

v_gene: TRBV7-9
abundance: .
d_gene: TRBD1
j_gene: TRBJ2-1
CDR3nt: TGTGCCAGCAGACCCGCCGGACAGGGTGAGCAGTTCTTC
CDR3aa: CASRPAGQGEQFF

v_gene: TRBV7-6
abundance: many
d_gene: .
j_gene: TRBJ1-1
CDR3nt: TGTGCCAGCAGCTTAGGGGGACCCGAAGCTTTCTTT
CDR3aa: CASSLGGPEAFF

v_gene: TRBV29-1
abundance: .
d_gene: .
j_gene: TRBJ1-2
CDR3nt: TGCAGCGTTGATATCCGGCGAGCTAACTATGGCTACACCTTC
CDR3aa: CSVDIRRANYGYTF

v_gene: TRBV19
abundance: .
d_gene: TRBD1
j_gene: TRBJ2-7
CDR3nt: TGTGCCAGTAGTATTCAGGGGGCAGGCGAGCAGTACTTC
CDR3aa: CASSIQGAGEQYF

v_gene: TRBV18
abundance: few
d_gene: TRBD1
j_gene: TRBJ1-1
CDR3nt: TGTGCCAGCTCAAAGGGACAGGGTAGCGAAGCTTTCTTT
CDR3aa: CASSKGQGSEAFF

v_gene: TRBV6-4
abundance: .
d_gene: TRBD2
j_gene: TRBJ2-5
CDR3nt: TGTGCCAGCAGTGACCTAGCGGGGGGCCAAGAGACCCAGTACTTC
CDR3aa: CASSDLAGGQETQYF

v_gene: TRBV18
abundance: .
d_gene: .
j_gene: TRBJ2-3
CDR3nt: TGTGCCAGCTCACCACGGGAGAGCACAGATACGCAGTATTTT
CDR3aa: CASSPRESTDTQYF